These 23 T cell receptor beta chains originate from one sample sequenced in a study of T-cell memory formation after mild COVID-19. TCRdb redid the calling of the 5' RACE reads with MiXCR, one entry per CDR3 protein. The table includes about 250,000 distinct CDR3 sequences, 15% detected once. Material for sequencing was PBMCs or a T cell subset sorted from them (not recorded which). The receptors come from an adult woman who had mild COVID-19 (a few samples of this study predate the infection). Cell type and time point are not known.

This clonotype was detected a few times. The chain joins TRBV11-2 to TRBJ2-1, with D uncertain. With 0 bases removed from V and 3 bases from J, the gap between germline ends came to 6 bases. This CDR3 is 14 amino acids long. Germline values: CDR1 SGHAT, CDR2 FQNNGV. CDR3 in DNA: TGTGCCAGCAGCTTAGACGGTCGCTACAATGAGCAGTTCTTC. This codes for CASSLDGRYNEQFF.

CDR3 in DNA: TGTGCCAGCAGCTCGACGGGGGCTAGCAATCAGCCCCAGCATTTT. It translates to CASSSTGASNQPQHF. V is TRBV7-2 and J is TRBJ1-5; D is possibly TRBD1 (6 bases). The CDR3 has 15 amino acids. Germline lookup yields CDR1 SGHTA and CDR2 FQGNSA. Trimming cost V 4 bases and J 0 bases, with 10 bases left between them.

In its sample, this clonotype was seen a few times. The chain uses TRBV7-9 and TRBJ1-2; 8 positions agree with TRBD1. The J segment lost 3 bases and the V segment lost 3 bases, leaving 6 bases of the junction unmatched. In germline, CDR1 is SEHNR, CDR2 FQNEAQ (reference sequence). This CDR3 is 15 amino acids long. The CDR3 sequence: CASSFGQGRDYGYTF. In nucleotides, the CDR3 is TGTGCCAGCAGCTTCGGACAGGGCCGGGACTATGGCTACACCTTC.

This clonotype was seen more than once but under ten times. V gene TRBV12-3 or TRBV12-4 combines with J gene TRBJ2-1; 9 bases line up with TRBD2. CDR3 length equals 15 residues. The trim removed 3 bases at V and 8 bases at J, leaving 8 bases unmatched. Here the CDR3 DNA reads TGTGCCAGCAGTTTCGGGACTAGCCTCAGTGATGAGCAGTTCTTC. This sequence encodes CASSFGTSLSDEQFF.

The chain is built from TRBV5-5 and TRBJ2-2; 8 nucleotides line up with TRBD1. Germline V gene data show CDR1 as SGHKS and CDR2 as YYEKEE (reference sequence). V trimming: 4 bases; J trimming: 7 bases; junction bases outside the gene matches: 9. The CDR3 covers 15 residues. In nucleotides, the CDR3 is TGTGCCAGCAGCCTAGGACAGGGATGGAGCGGGGAGCTGTTTTTT. This translates into CASSLGQGWSGELFF.

This chain uses TRBV6-6 with TRBJ2-7; the D is unclear. The germline CDR1 and CDR2 sequences are MNHNY and SVGAGI (reference sequence). The V end was cut by 5 bases, the J end by 7 bases, with 15 bases between. The CDR3 is made up of 13 amino acids. The CDR3 is CASSMGLSGEQYF. The CDR3 DNA follows: TGTGCCAGCAGTATGGGCCTTTCGGGTGAGCAGTACTTC.

The sample holds a few counts of this clonotype. This chain links TRBV5-5 with TRBJ1-2, with no clear D. This CDR3 is built from 15 residues. Trimming took 0 bases from V and 0 from J, leaving 9 bases between them. Per germline, CDR1 SGHKS and CDR2 YYEKEE (reference sequence). CDR3 protein: CASSLGAGTNYGYTF. The CDR3 DNA reads TGTGCCAGCAGCTTGGGGGCAGGAACTAACTATGGCTACACCTTC.

The chain recombines TRBV25-1 with TRBJ2-7; 9 bases map to TRBD1. The CDR3 covers 18 residues. Germline trimming cut 4 bases from V and 1 base from J; bases unmatched to any gene: 14. CDR1 and CDR2 (germline): MGHDK, SYGVNS. CDR3 amino acids: CASSVPGTGNFQSYEQYF. CDR3 sequence (DNA): TGTGCCAGCAGTGTGCCCGGGACAGGGAATTTCCAGTCCTACGAGCAGTACTTC.

The table lists this clonotype with a few counts. The chain recombines TRBV30 with TRBJ1-5; no clear D gene. The germline V and J ends were trimmed by 3 bases and 2 bases, with 11 bases remaining between them. The CDR3 has 14 residues. The germline CDR1 and CDR2 sequences are GTSNPN and SVGIG (reference sequence). The CDR3 nucleotides read TGTGCCTGGAGAGGGCCCGGGGGCAATCAGCCCCAGCATTTT. It is translated as CAWRGPGGNQPQHF. Full variable domain (missing parts from reference TRBV30 and TRBJ1-5): SQTIHQWPATLVQPVGSPLSLECTVEGTSNPNLYWYRQAAGRGLQLLFYSVGIGQISSEVPQNLSASRPQDRQFILSSKKLLLSDSGFYLCAWRGPGGNQPQHFGDGTRLSIL.

This clonotype has just a few counts. The chain couples TRBV9 to TRBJ2-4, with 8 bases fitting TRBD1. The V gene's germline CDR1 is SGDLS and CDR2 YYNGEE. The CDR3 is 15 amino acids. V shed 0 bases, J shed 7 bases, and the junction held 6 bases outside the gene matches. CDR3 nucleotide sequence: TGTGCCAGCAGCGTAGAAGGACAGGGACGGAACATTCAGTACTTC. Translated, it gives CASSVEGQGRNIQYF.

The chain is built from TRBV20-1 and TRBJ1-1; 7 bases map to TRBD1. This CDR3 contains 15 residues. Germline values: CDR1 DFQATT, CDR2 SNEGSKA (reference sequence). J was trimmed by 3 bases and V by 6 bases; bases with no gene match: 13. CDR3 in DNA: TGCAGTGCCGCGATCGGGGGACAGTCCCACACTGAAGCTTTCTTT. Translation: CSAAIGGQSHTEAFF.

This clonotype has a handful of counts. The V gene is TRBV11-2, the J gene TRBJ2-1; D is perhaps TRBD1 or TRBD2 (5 bases each). V lost 4 bases, J lost 15 bases, and 25 bases lay in between. The V gene's germline CDR1 is SGHAT and CDR2 FQNNGV. The CDR3 spans 15 residues. In nucleotides, the CDR3 is TGTGCCAGCAGCTCCTGGGGGTTGGGTCGTACAAATTGGTTCTTC. Its translation is CASSSWGLGRTNWFF. Variable domain in full (rest from reference TRBV11-2 and TRBJ2-1): EAGVAQSPRYKIIEKRQSVAFWCNPISGHATLYWYQQILGQGPKLLIQFQNNGVVDDSQLPKDRFSAERLKGVDSTLKIQPAKLEDSAVYLCASSSWGLGRTNWFFGPGTRLTVL.

This clonotype was counted a few times. The chain recombines TRBV5-1 with TRBJ2-1; 9 bases are shared with TRBD1. The germline CDR1 and CDR2 sequences are SGHRS and YFSETQ. The CDR3 spans 14 residues. The trim removed 0 bases at V and 7 bases at J, leaving 2 bases unmatched. CDR3 in amino acids: CASSLDGQGNEQFF. CDR3 coding DNA: TGCGCCAGCAGCTTGGACGGACAGGGGAATGAGCAGTTCTTC.

In this sample, this clonotype turned up a few times. The chain is built from TRBV12-3 or TRBV12-4 and TRBJ2-2; 8 nucleotides agree with TRBD2. This CDR3 is 15 amino acids long. The V gene end was trimmed by 9 bases and the J gene end by 9 bases; junction bases not matched to a gene: 15. This CDR3 reads CASRKTGGAIRELFF. The CDR3 DNA is TGTGCCAGTCGTAAGACCGGGGGGGCCATCCGGGAGCTGTTTTTT.

This clonotype has a handful of counts. The V and J genes are TRBV29-1 and TRBJ1-2; D uncertain. Trimming stripped 7 bases from V and 5 bases from J, with 14 bases between. CDR3 length equals 12 residues. Germline CDR1 and CDR2: SQVTM and ANQGSEA. The CDR3: CSAFSIGYGYTF. The DNA of the CDR3 is TGCAGCGCCTTCTCCATTGGTTATGGCTACACCTTC. The variable domain in full, completed from reference TRBV29-1 and TRBJ1-2, reads SAVISQKPSRDICQRGTSLTIQCQVDSQVTMMFWYRQQPGQSLTLIATANQGSEATYESGFVIDKFPISRPNLTFSTLTVSNMSPEDSSIYLCSAFSIGYGYTFGSGTRLTVV.

This clonotype was observed a few times. This chain links TRBV20-1 with TRBJ2-1; 13 bases line up with TRBD2. The V gene end was trimmed by 0 bases and the J gene end by 4 bases; junction bases not matched to a gene: 12. The CDR3 spans 19 residues. CDR1 DFQATT and CDR2 SNEGSKA come from the germline V gene (reference sequence). In DNA form, the CDR3 reads TGCAGTGCTAGAGATCTATCGACTAGCGGGAGGAATTTTTACAATGAGCAGTTCTTC. Translating it yields CSARDLSTSGRNFYNEQFF.

V is TRBV12-3 or TRBV12-4 and J is TRBJ2-2; the match to TRBD1 covers 7 bases. Trimming took 6 bases from V and 6 from J; bases not matched to a gene: 16. CDR3 length equals 17 residues. CDR3: CASSLQRTGLGPGELFF. CDR3 nucleotide sequence: TGTGCCAGCAGCTTACAAAGGACAGGTCTGGGTCCCGGGGAGCTGTTTTTT.

The V and J genes are TRBV6-1 and TRBJ2-3; D ambiguous. Germline V lookup: CDR1 MNHNS, CDR2 SASEGT. V gave up 7 bases and J gave up 4 bases, with 9 bases separating them. This CDR3 region has 12 residues. The CDR3 loop reads CASTTLADTQYF. CDR3 coding DNA: TGTGCCAGCACCACCCTGGCAGATACGCAGTATTTT.

This clonotype was seen more than once but under ten times. The chain links TRBV29-1 to TRBJ1-5; D not resolved. Trimming shortened V by 7 bases and J by 0 bases, and 10 bases separated the two germline ends. CDR1 is SQVTM, CDR2 ANQGSEA, per germline. The CDR3 totals 13 residues. The CDR3 region is CSAQENSNQPQHF. The CDR3, as DNA: TGCAGCGCGCAGGAGAATAGCAATCAGCCCCAGCATTTT.

This clonotype was detected a few times. J is TRBJ1-4 and V is TRBV5-1; D remains ambiguous. The CDR3 covers 15 residues. The germline V and J ends were trimmed by 1 base and 5 bases, with 12 bases remaining between them. Looked up from germline, CDR1 is SGHRS and CDR2 is YFSETQ. In nucleotides, the CDR3 is TGCGCCAGCAGCTTGCAGACGGGCATGAATGAAAAACTGTTTTTT. Amino acids: CASSLQTGMNEKLFF.

The gene calls are TRBV13 and TRBJ1-4; D gene uncertain. CDR1 is PRHDT and CDR2 is FYEKMQ in the germline V gene (reference sequence). The CDR3 extends over 13 amino acids. Trimming stripped 5 bases from V and 8 bases from J, with 12 bases between. In DNA, the CDR3 is TGTGCCAGCAGCCTACGCGGCAGGGAAAAACTGTTTTTT. It specifies CASSLRGREKLFF.

This chain links TRBV15 with TRBJ1-1, with D perhaps TRBD1 (5 bases). CDR1 is LNHNV, CDR2 YYDKDF, per germline (reference sequence). This CDR3 spans 14 amino acids. V dropped 0 bases and J dropped 4 bases, with 9 bases sitting between them. Here the CDR3 DNA reads TGTGCCACCAGCAGAGAGACTAGGGGCACTGAAGCTTTCTTT. It is translated as CATSRETRGTEAFF. The variable domain in full, with the rest retrieved from reference TRBV15 and TRBJ1-1, is DAMVIQNPRYQVTQFGKPVTLSCSQTLNHNVMYWYQQKSSQAPKLLFHYYDKDFNNEADTPDNFQSRRPNTSFCFLDIRSPGLGDTAMYLCATSRETRGTEAFFGQGTRLTVV.

V is TRBV6-5 and J is TRBJ2-7, with 7 bases matching TRBD2. Germline V gene lookup returns CDR1 MNHEY and CDR2 SVGAGI. V lost 2 bases to trimming and J lost 0 bases; unmatched junction nucleotides: 10. CDR3 length equals 17 residues. CDR3 amino acids: CASSYTVTSFSSYEQYF. DNA of the CDR3: TGTGCCAGCAGTTACACTGTGACTAGCTTTAGCTCCTACGAGCAGTACTTC.